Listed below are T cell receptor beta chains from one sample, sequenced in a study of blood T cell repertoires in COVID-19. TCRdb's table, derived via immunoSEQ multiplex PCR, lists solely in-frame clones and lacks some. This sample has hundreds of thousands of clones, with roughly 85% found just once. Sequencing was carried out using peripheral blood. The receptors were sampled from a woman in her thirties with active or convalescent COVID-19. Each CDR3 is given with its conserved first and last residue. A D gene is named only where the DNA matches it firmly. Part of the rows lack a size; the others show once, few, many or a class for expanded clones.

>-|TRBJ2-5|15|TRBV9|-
CASSVVVGDAETQYF
TGTGCCAGCAGCGTAGTTGTGGGAGACGCCGAGACCCAGTACTTC
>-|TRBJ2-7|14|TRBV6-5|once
CATGHEGGSYEQYF
TGTGCCACCGGGCATGAGGGAGGTTCCTACGAGCAGTACTTC
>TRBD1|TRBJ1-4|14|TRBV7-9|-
CASSSGQGGQKLFF
TGTGCCAGCAGCTCGGGACAGGGTGGCCAAAAACTGTTTTTT
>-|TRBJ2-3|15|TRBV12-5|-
CASGLETRGTDTQYF
TGTGCTAGTGGTTTGGAGACGAGGGGCACAGATACGCAGTATTTT
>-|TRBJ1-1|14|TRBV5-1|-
CASSVTGLNTEAFF
TGCGCCAGCAGCGTTACAGGGCTCAACACTGAAGCTTTCTTT
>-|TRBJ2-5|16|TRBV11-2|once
CASRLLTGKVQETQYF
TGTGCCAGCAGGTTGCTCACAGGGAAAGTCCAAGAGACCCAGTACTTC
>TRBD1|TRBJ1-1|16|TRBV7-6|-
CASSLGQGLLNTEAFF
TGTGCCAGCAGCTTAGGACAGGGCCTCTTGAACACTGAAGCTTTCTTT
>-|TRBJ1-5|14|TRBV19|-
CASTPGRGNQPQHF
TGTGCCAGTACCCCAGGACGAGGGAATCAGCCCCAGCATTTT
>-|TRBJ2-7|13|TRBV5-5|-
CASSRSQGYEQYF
TGTGCCAGCAGCCGAAGCCAGGGCTACGAGCAGTACTTC
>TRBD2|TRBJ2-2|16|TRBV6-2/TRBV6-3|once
CASSSRSGINTGELFF
TGTGCCAGCAGTAGTCGTAGCGGGATTAACACCGGGGAGCTGTTTTTT
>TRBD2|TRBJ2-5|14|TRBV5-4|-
CASTRRDYKETQYF
TGTGCCAGCACCAGACGGGACTACAAAGAGACCCAGTACTTC
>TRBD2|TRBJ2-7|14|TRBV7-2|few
CASSFKRGAYEQYF
TGTGCCAGCAGCTTCAAGCGGGGGGCCTACGAGCAGTACTTC
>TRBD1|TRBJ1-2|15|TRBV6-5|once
CASSPGDRGFYGYTF
TGTGCCAGCAGTCCCGGGGACAGGGGGTTTTATGGCTACACCTTC
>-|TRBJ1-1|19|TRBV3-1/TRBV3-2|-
CASSQLNGRASVSYTEAFF
TGTGCCAGCAGCCAGCTTAACGGCCGAGCGTCGGTATCGTACACTGAAGCTTTCTTT
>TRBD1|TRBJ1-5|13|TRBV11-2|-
CASSLTGAQPQHF
TGTGCCAGCAGCTTGACAGGGGCTCAGCCCCAGCATTTT
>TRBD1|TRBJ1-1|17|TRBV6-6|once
CASSPAGTGDMNTEAFF
TGTGCCAGCAGTCCTGCCGGGACAGGGGATATGAACACTGAAGCTTTCTTT
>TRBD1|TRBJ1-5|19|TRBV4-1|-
CASSHPPRQGVFLGQPQHF
TGCGCCAGCAGCCACCCACCCCGACAGGGGGTATTTCTTGGTCAGCCCCAGCATTTT
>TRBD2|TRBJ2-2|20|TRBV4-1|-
CASSQPGLARRRESTGELFF
TGCGCCAGCAGCCAACCGGGACTAGCGAGAAGAAGGGAAAGCACCGGGGAGCTGTTTTTT
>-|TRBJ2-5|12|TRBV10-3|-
CAISVSGETQYF
TGTGCCATCAGTGTTTCGGGAGAGACCCAGTACTTC
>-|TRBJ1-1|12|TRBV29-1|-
CSGIRINTEAFF
TGCAGCGGTATCAGGATCAACACTGAAGCTTTCTTT
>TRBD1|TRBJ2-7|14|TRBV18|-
CASSPEITGGGHSF
TGTGCCAGCTCACCTGAAATCACAGGGGGAGGACACTCCTTC
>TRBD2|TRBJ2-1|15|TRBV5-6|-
CASSLGGGPYNEQFF
TGTGCCAGCAGCTTGGGCGGGGGTCCCTACAATGAGCAGTTCTTC
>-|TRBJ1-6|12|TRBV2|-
CASNRDGSPLHF
TGTGCCAGCAACAGGGATGGTTCACCCCTCCACTTT
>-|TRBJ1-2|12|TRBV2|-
CASIQRDRGYTF
TGTGCCAGCATTCAGAGGGATCGCGGCTACACCTTC
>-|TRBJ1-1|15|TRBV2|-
CASSPRLNQNTEAFF
TGTGCCAGCAGCCCCAGACTGAACCAGAACACTGAAGCTTTCTTT
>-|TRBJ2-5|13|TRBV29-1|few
CSVTPTEQETQYF
TGCAGCGTGACCCCCACAGAGCAAGAGACCCAGTACTTC
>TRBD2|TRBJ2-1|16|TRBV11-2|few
CASSVPLSGIYNEQFF
TGTGCCAGCAGCGTCCCCCTTAGCGGGATATACAATGAGCAGTTCTTC
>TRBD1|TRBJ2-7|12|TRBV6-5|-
CAAGTGSYEQYF
TGTGCCGCCGGGACAGGGTCCTACGAGCAGTACTTC
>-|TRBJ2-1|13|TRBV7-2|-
CASSQSQGHEQFF
TGTGCCAGCAGCCAGTCTCAGGGGCATGAGCAGTTCTTC
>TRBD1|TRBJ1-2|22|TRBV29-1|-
CSVDVVSPGQGARVWLNYGYTF
TGCAGCGTTGACGTGGTTTCTCCGGGACAGGGGGCGCGTGTTTGGCTGAACTATGGCTACACCTTC
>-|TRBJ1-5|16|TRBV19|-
CASRGGLGLSNQPQHF
TGTGCCAGTAGAGGAGGGTTAGGCCTTAGCAATCAGCCCCAGCATTTT
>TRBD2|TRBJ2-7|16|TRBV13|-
CASTTRGGRDANEQYF
TGTGCCAGCACAACTAGGGGCGGGAGGGATGCCAACGAGCAGTACTTC
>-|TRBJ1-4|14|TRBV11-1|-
CASSLAPYREKLFF
TGTGCCAGCAGCTTAGCGCCCTACCGTGAAAAACTGTTTTTT